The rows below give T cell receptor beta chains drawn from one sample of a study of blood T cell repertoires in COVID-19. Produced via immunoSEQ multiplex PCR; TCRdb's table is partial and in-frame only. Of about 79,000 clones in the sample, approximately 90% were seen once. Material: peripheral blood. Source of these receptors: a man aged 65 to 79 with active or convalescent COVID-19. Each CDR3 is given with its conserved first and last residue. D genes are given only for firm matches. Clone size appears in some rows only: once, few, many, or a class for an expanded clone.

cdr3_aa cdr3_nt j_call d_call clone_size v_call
CASSQGQPYNEQFF TGCGCCAGCAGCCAGGGACAGCCTTACAATGAGCAGTTCTTC TRBJ2-1 TRBD1 . TRBV5-1
CAISESGGVAGIYNEQFF TGTGCCATCAGTGAGTCGGGGGGGGTAGCGGGAATCTACAATGAGCAGTTCTTC TRBJ2-1 TRBD2 . TRBV10-3
CASSTVNQPQHF TGTGCCAGCAGTACGGTGAATCAGCCCCAGCATTTT TRBJ1-5 . . TRBV28
CASSLVTGSRQPQHF TGTGCCAGCAGCTTGGTGACAGGGTCGCGTCAGCCCCAGCATTTT TRBJ1-5 TRBD1 . TRBV5-5
CASSLGGGGNEKLFF TGTGCCAGCAGCTTAGGAGGGGGTGGGAATGAAAAACTGTTTTTT TRBJ1-4 . . TRBV7-9
CASSSLQAETDTQYF TGTGCCAGCAGTTCCCTCCAAGCGGAGACAGATACGCAGTATTTT TRBJ2-3 . once TRBV25-1
CASSLGQGVGEQYF TGCGCCAGCAGCTTGGGACAGGGGGTTGGCGAGCAGTACTTC TRBJ2-7 TRBD1 . TRBV5-1
CASVDRAPSGNTIYF TGTGCCAGCGTAGACAGGGCCCCCTCTGGAAACACCATATATTTT TRBJ1-3 TRBD1 . TRBV2
CASSSEGHPNSGNTIYF TGCGCCAGCAGCTCTGAGGGACATCCCAACTCTGGAAACACCATATATTTT TRBJ1-3 . . TRBV5-1
CASSSSEAGNTIYF TGTGCCAGCAGCTCAAGTGAGGCTGGAAACACCATATATTTT TRBJ1-3 . . TRBV7-8
CASSLYRGGGSKEQFF TGTGCCAGCAGTCTTTATAGAGGTGGAGGATCAAAGGAGCAGTTCTTC TRBJ2-1 . . TRBV28
CASSPTSGPYEQYF TGTGCCAGCAGCCCGACTAGCGGACCGTACGAGCAGTACTTC TRBJ2-7 TRBD2 . TRBV7-2
CASSERGGNSPLHF TGTGCCAGCAGTGAAAGAGGCGGAAATTCACCCCTCCACTTT TRBJ1-6 . . TRBV6-1
CSVVPADYNEQFF TGCAGCGTTGTACCAGCGGACTACAATGAGCAGTTCTTC TRBJ2-1 . . TRBV29-1
CASSLASFSYNEQFF TGCGCCAGCAGCTTGGCCTCGTTCTCCTACAATGAGCAGTTCTTC TRBJ2-1 . . TRBV5-1
CASSLWGVPGNTIYF TGTGCCAGCAGCTTGTGGGGGGTCCCTGGAAACACCATATATTTT TRBJ1-3 . . TRBV5-5
CASRPRQGANYGYTF TGCGCCAGCAGACCCCGACAGGGGGCGAACTATGGCTACACCTTC TRBJ1-2 TRBD1 . TRBV5-1
CASSPTPRASNTGELFF TGCGCCAGCAGCCCCACCCCGCGGGCTTCGAACACCGGGGAGCTGTTTTTT TRBJ2-2 . . TRBV5-1
CASSYDRGKYEQYF TGTGCCAGCAGTTACGACAGGGGCAAATACGAGCAGTACTTC TRBJ2-7 TRBD1 . TRBV6-2/TRBV6-3
CATLVTGGETQYF TGTGCCACCTTAGTAACAGGGGGGGAGACCCAGTACTTC TRBJ2-5 TRBD1 . TRBV24-1
CASSPNYHNEQFF TGTGCCAGCAGTCCCAACTATCACAATGAGCAGTTCTTC TRBJ2-1 . . TRBV27
CASSFGTSGSETQYF TGTGCCAGCAGTTTTGGTACTAGCGGGAGTGAGACCCAGTACTTC TRBJ2-5 TRBD2 . TRBV28
CASSLNEKLFF TGTGCCAGCAGCCTTAATGAAAAACTGTTTTTT TRBJ1-4 . . TRBV2
CASKRTVNYGYTF TGTGCCAGTAAGAGGACAGTTAACTATGGCTACACCTTC TRBJ1-2 . . TRBV19
CASTDSRTLRETQYF TGTGCCAGCACCGACTCAAGGACTCTCCGGGAGACCCAGTACTTC TRBJ2-5 . few TRBV28
CSVRQGLAGGYTF TGCAGCGTTCGACAGGGCCTGGCGGGTGGCTACACCTTC TRBJ1-2 TRBD1 . TRBV29-1
CASRVDSLNEKLFF TGTGCCAGCAGAGTGGACAGCCTCAATGAAAAACTGTTTTTT TRBJ1-4 . . TRBV3-1/TRBV3-2
CASSWTSVDEQFF TGTGCCAGCAGCTGGACTAGTGTCGATGAGCAGTTCTTC TRBJ2-1 TRBD2 . TRBV7-9
CASSERGIPSGNTIYF TGTGCCAGCAGTGAACGAGGGATCCCCTCTGGAAACACCATATATTTT TRBJ1-3 . once TRBV2
CASSGVGNTIYF TGTGCCAGCAGCGGGGTCGGGAACACCATATATTTT TRBJ1-3 . . TRBV6-6
CASSYEGPSNQPQHF TGTGCCAGCAGTTACGAGGGCCCTAGCAATCAGCCCCAGCATTTT TRBJ1-5 . . TRBV6-2/TRBV6-3
CASSSLARRSSDTQYF TGTGCCAGTAGTTCGCTGGCCCGGCGGTCATCAGATACGCAGTATTTT TRBJ2-3 . . TRBV19
CASSSRTGNEKLFF TGTGCCAGCAGTTCCCGGACAGGGAATGAAAAACTGTTTTTT TRBJ1-4 TRBD1 . TRBV7-2
CATSRDAPGTDTQYF TGTGCCACCAGCAGAGATGCCCCAGGCACAGATACGCAGTATTTT TRBJ2-3 . . TRBV15
CASSQEVGGMYGYTF TGTGCCAGCAGCCAAGAAGTGGGCGGGATGTATGGCTACACCTTC TRBJ1-2 . once TRBV4-2
CASSKKEAFF TGTGCCAGCAGCAAGAAGGAGGCTTTCTTT TRBJ1-1 . . TRBV21-1
CASSYGQGKGEKLFF TGTGCCAGCAGTTACGGGCAGGGAAAAGGGGAAAAACTGTTTTTT TRBJ1-4 . . TRBV6-5
CASSLGLAVGTDTQYF TGCGCCAGCAGCCTAGGACTAGCCGTTGGGACAGATACGCAGTATTTT TRBJ2-3 TRBD2 . TRBV5-1
CASSRGQGSNQPQHF TGTGCCAGCAGTCGCGGACAGGGAAGCAATCAGCCCCAGCATTTT TRBJ1-5 TRBD1 . TRBV28
CASSVGLAGSSYEQYF TGTGCCAGCAGCGTAGGACTAGCAGGGAGCTCCTACGAGCAGTACTTC TRBJ2-7 TRBD2 . TRBV9
CATSRESPGTGSEQYF TGTGCCACCAGCAGGGAAAGTCCCGGGACAGGGAGCGAGCAGTACTTC TRBJ2-7 TRBD1 . TRBV15
CSVESGESYEQYF TGCAGCGTTGAATCGGGGGAGAGCTACGAGCAGTACTTC TRBJ2-7 . . TRBV29-1